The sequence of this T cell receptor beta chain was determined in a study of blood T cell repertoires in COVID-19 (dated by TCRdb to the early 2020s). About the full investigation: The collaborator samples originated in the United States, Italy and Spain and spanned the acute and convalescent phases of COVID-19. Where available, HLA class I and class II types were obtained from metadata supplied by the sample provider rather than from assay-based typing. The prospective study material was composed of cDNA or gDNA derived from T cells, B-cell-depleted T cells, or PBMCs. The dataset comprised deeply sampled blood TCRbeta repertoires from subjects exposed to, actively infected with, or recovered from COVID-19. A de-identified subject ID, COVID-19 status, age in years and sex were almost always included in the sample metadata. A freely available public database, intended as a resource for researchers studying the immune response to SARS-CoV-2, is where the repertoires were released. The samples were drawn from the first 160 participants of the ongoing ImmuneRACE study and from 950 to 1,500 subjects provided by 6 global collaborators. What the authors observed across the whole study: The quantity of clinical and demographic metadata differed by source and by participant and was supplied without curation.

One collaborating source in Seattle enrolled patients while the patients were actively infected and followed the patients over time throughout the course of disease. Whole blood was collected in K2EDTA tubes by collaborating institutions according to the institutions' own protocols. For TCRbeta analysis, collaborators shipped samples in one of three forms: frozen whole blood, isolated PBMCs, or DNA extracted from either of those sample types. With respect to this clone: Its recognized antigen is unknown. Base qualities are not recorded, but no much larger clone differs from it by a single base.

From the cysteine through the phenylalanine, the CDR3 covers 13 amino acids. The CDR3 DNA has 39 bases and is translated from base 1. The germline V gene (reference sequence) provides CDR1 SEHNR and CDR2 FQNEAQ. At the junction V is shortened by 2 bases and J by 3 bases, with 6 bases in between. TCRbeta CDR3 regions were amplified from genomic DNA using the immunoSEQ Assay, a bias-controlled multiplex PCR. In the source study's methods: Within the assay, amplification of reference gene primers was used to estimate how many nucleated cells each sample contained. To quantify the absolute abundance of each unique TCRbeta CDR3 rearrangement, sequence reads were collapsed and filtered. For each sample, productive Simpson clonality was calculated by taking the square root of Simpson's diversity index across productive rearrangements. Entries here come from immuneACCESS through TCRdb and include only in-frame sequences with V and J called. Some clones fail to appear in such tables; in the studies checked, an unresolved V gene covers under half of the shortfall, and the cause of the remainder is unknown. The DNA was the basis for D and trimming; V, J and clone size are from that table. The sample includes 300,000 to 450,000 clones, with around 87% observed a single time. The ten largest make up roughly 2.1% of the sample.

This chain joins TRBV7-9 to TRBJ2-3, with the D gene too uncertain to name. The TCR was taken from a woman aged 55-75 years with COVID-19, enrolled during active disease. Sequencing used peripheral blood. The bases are TGTGCCAGCAGCTTAATTCGGACAGATACGCAGTATTTT. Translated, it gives CASSLIRTDTQYF.